This T cell receptor beta chain was documented in a study of T cells after posttransplantation cyclophosphamide. Study results and caveats: Skin or GI-infiltrating T cells shared few TRB sequences with blood. TRB clonality was highly associated with recipient CMV seropositivity and reactivation. Donor-recipient repertoire similarity was low at 1-2 months, rising over year one.

Germline V CDR1 and CDR2: LNHDA, SQIVND (reference sequence). The V end was cut by 7 bases, the J end by 0 bases, with 10 bases between. The CDR3 loop spans 14 amino acids. Generated by immunoSEQ multiplex PCR, the TCRdb table keeps only in-frame clones and is missing some. This table holds 66,000 or so clones, just over 90% found once. The table lists this clone with a count of one. The antigen is not known. This related bone marrow graft donor gave peripheral blood on the day of marrow donation. V and J are TRBV19 and TRBJ1-3, with unresolved D. The clonotype comes from a woman aged 25 to 39 in good health and a related stem cell transplant donor. Source material: PBMCs. CDR3 bases: TGTGCCAGTAAGAGGTCCCTCTCTGGAAACACCATATATTTT. The encoded protein is CASKRSLSGNTIYF.